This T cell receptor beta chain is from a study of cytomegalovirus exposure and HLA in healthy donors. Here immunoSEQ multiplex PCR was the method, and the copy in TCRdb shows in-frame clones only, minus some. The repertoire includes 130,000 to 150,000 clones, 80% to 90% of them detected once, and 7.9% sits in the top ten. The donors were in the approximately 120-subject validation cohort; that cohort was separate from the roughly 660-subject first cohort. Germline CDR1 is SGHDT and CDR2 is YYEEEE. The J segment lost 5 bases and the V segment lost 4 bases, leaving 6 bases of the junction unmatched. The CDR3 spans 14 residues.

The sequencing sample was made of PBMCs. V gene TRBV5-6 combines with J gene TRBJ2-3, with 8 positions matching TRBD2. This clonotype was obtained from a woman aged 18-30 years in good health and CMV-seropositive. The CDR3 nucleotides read TGTGCCAGCAGCCGGGGGGGCCAACAAGATACGCAGTATTTT. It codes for CASSRGGQQDTQYF.